These 17 T cell receptor beta chains came from one sample sequenced in a study of cytomegalovirus exposure and HLA in healthy donors. Vbeta (60) and Jbeta (13) primers were used in the PCR. Assay: immunoSEQ multiplex PCR; the TCRdb copy retains only in-frame clones and omits some. Of about 40,000 clones listed, about 70% are singletons. Material: PBMCs. Receptor source: a man aged 40-50 years in good health and CMV-seronegative.

The V and J genes are TRBV10-3 and TRBJ1-6, with D perhaps TRBD1 (6 bases). The V and J ends lost 7 bases and 6 bases respectively, with 16 bases between them. Germline-derived CDR1 and CDR2 are ENHRY and SYGVKD. The CDR3 is 15 amino acids. CDR3 region: CAIKADRVINSPLHF. The CDR3 bases are TGTGCCATCAAAGCGGACAGAGTTATTAATTCACCCCTCCACTTT.

This clone turned up a few times. The chain links TRBV18 to TRBJ2-3, with 7 bases identical to TRBD1. CDR3 size: 14 residues. Germline CDR1 and CDR2: KGHSH and LQKENI. The V gene end was trimmed by 5 bases and the J gene end by 2 bases; junction bases not matched to a gene: 4. The DNA of the CDR3 is TGTGCCAGCTCAACGACAGGGCTCACAGATACGCAGTATTTT. Translating gives CASSTTGLTDTQYF.

This clone has more than one count but fewer than ten. The genes are TRBV9 and TRBJ1-5, with 7 nucleotides matching TRBD1. This CDR3 region has 14 residues. Germline-derived CDR1 and CDR2 are SGDLS and YYNGEE. Trimming at V came to 4 bases and at J to 3 bases, leaving 4 bases not matched to a gene. CDR3: CASSTGVDNQPQHF. The CDR3 DNA reads TGTGCCAGCAGCACAGGGGTAGACAATCAGCCCCAGCATTTT.

The rearrangement joins TRBV7-2 to TRBJ1-2; 11 bases agree with TRBD1. V shed 3 bases and J 3 bases; nucleotides not matched to a gene: 6. This CDR3 contains 16 residues. Per the germline V gene, CDR1 is SGHTA and CDR2 is FQGNSA. The chain's CDR3 is CASSLGGTGGDYGYTF. The CDR3 DNA is TGTGCCAGCAGCTTGGGTGGGACAGGGGGGGACTATGGCTACACCTTC. Full variable domain (missing parts from reference TRBV7-2 and TRBJ1-2): GAGVSQSPSNKVTEKGKDVELRCDPISGHTALYWYRQSLGQGLEFLIYFQGNSAPDKSGLPSDRFSAERTGGSVSTLTIQRTQQEDSAVYLCASSLGGTGGDYGYTFGSGTRLTVV.

This clone appeared once. The rearrangement uses TRBV28 and TRBJ1-2; D unclear. The CDR3 spans 15 residues. Trimming pared 6 bases from V and 0 bases from J, leaving 14 bases between. The germline gives CDR1 MDHEN, CDR2 SYDVKM. In nucleotides, the CDR3 is TGTGCCAGCAGGCAAGGAGGAGGTACTAACTATGGCTACACCTTC. Translating gives CASRQGGGTNYGYTF.

CDR3 sequence reads: CASSALTGSEQYF. The CDR3 DNA reads as TGTGCCAGCAGTGCACTTACAGGGAGCGAGCAGTACTTC. This chain connects TRBV6-5 to TRBJ2-7, with D possibly matching TRBD1 (6 bases). This CDR3 comprises 13 residues. CDR1 and CDR2 (germline): MNHEY, SVGAGI. V lost 5 bases and J lost 6, with 14 bases in between.

The chain links TRBV11-2 to TRBJ2-3; 14 nucleotides agree with TRBD2. The CDR3 has 16 residues. The V gene's germline CDR1 is SGHAT and CDR2 FQNNGV. V shed 4 bases, J shed 5 bases, and the junction held 5 bases outside the gene matches. The CDR3 DNA reads as TGTGCCAGCAGCTCCTGGACTAGCGGGGGGATAGATACGCAGTATTTT. It is translated as CASSSWTSGGIDTQYF.

This clone turned up a few times. This chain links TRBV4-2 with TRBJ2-7, with 11 bases aligning to TRBD1. The CDR3 length is 15 residues. Losses at the gene ends were 0 bases for V and 5 bases for J; bases not matched to a gene: 3. Per the germline V gene, CDR1 is LGHNA and CDR2 is YNFKEQ. The CDR3, as DNA: TGTGCCAGCAGCCAAGATAAGGGACAGGGGGACGAGCAGTACTTC. Translated, it gives CASSQDKGQGDEQYF.

The chain couples TRBV5-1 to TRBJ2-6; TRBD1 agrees at 12 bases. The germline gives CDR1 SGHRS, CDR2 YFSETQ. CDR3 size: 18 residues. The ends lost 7 bases at V and 4 bases at J; junction bases unmatched: 12. The chain's CDR3 is CASRSQGQGAPGANVLTF. The CDR3 DNA reads as TGCGCCAGCCGATCTCAGGGACAGGGGGCGCCCGGGGCCAACGTCCTGACTTTC.

The chain links TRBV4-1 to TRBJ1-6; D possibly corresponds to TRBD1 (5 bases). This CDR3 spans 16 amino acids. V lost 0 bases and J 8 bases, leaving 14 bases between the germline ends. Germline V gene lookup returns CDR1 MGHRA and CDR2 YSYEKL. CDR3 sequence: CASSQDPDIQDSPLHF. DNA for the CDR3: TGCGCCAGCAGCCAAGATCCGGACATCCAGGATTCACCCCTCCACTTT.

The genes are TRBV2 and TRBJ2-3, with D possibly matching TRBD2 (5 bases). Germline V lookup: CDR1 SNHLY, CDR2 FYNNEI. V was pared by 6 bases and J by 2 bases, with 12 bases between. There are 14 residues in the CDR3. The CDR3 loop reads CASSPGLVTDTQYF. In DNA, the CDR3 is TGTGCCAGCAGCCCCGGACTTGTCACAGATACGCAGTATTTT.

J is TRBJ2-1 and V is TRBV6-4, with a possible D match to TRBD2 (6 bases). Deletions cut 3 bases from V and 6 bases from J, with 15 bases between. The CDR3 is 15 residues long. The germline CDR1 and CDR2 sequences are MRHNA and SNTAGT. The CDR3 here is CASSENSGEVNEQFF. The CDR3 DNA is TGTGCCAGCAGTGAAAACTCGGGGGAGGTCAATGAGCAGTTCTTC.

The rearrangement joins TRBV7-6 to TRBJ2-5, with a tentative D call TRBD2 (7 bases). CDR1 and CDR2 (germline): SGHVS, FNYEAQ. Deletions cut 5 bases from V and 0 bases from J, with 16 bases between. The length of the CDR3 is 16 residues. The CDR3 here is CASSPGGPGYQETQYF. The CDR3 nucleotides read TGTGCCAGCAGCCCCGGGGGGCCGGGGTACCAAGAGACCCAGTACTTC. Together with reference TRBV7-6 and TRBJ2-5, the CDR3 gives the full variable domain: GAGVSQSPRYKVTKRGQDVALRCDPISGHVSLYWYRQALGQGPEFLTYFNYEAQQDKSGLPNDRFSAERPEGSISTLTIQRTEQRDSAMYRCASSPGGPGYQETQYFGPGTRLLVL.

This clone was seen a few times. The rearrangement links TRBV4-2 to TRBJ2-7; 7 positions agree with TRBD1. CDR1 and CDR2 (germline): LGHNA, YNFKEQ. The CDR3 has 15 amino acids. Trimming removed 0 bases from V and 3 bases from J; junction bases left unmatched: 5. CDR3 protein: CASSQERQGNYEQYF. CDR3 DNA: TGTGCCAGCAGCCAAGAGAGACAGGGAAACTACGAGCAGTACTTC.

This chain links TRBV6-4 with TRBJ2-3; TRBD1 agrees at 10 bases. Germline V CDR1 and CDR2: MRHNA, SNTAGT. V lost 5 bases to trimming and J lost 2 bases; unmatched junction nucleotides: 4. This CDR3 region has 15 residues. The CDR3: CASSLGQGLTDTQYF. In DNA form, the CDR3 reads TGTGCCAGCAGTTTGGGACAGGGGCTCACAGATACGCAGTATTTT.

V is TRBV5-4 and J is TRBJ1-6, with D perhaps TRBD1 (6 bases). This CDR3 contains 14 residues. Trimming cost V 0 bases and J 8 bases, with 9 bases left between them. From germline, CDR1 is SGHNT and CDR2 YYREEE (reference sequence). CDR3 in DNA: TGTGCCAGCAGCTTGGGCAGGGGAGATTCACCCCTCCACTTT. As protein: CASSLGRGDSPLHF.

V usage is TRBV7-9 and J usage is TRBJ2-5, with 9 bases lining up with TRBD2. The CDR3 runs to 16 residues. Germline CDR1 reads SEHNR; CDR2 reads FQNEAQ (reference sequence). After removal of 0 bases from V and 3 bases from J, the junction contained 5 bases not matched to a gene. CDR3 DNA: TGTGCCAGCAGCTTAGCGCGTAGACTAGCGGAAGAGACCCAGTACTTC. This codes for CASSLARRLAEETQYF. Based on the CDR3 plus reference TRBV7-9 and TRBJ2-5, the full variable domain is DTGVSQNPRHKITKRGQNVTFRCDPISEHNRLYWYRQTLGQGPEFLTYFQNEAQLEKSRLLSDRFSAERPKGSFSTLEIQRTEQGDSAMYLCASSLARRLAEETQYFGPGTRLLVL.